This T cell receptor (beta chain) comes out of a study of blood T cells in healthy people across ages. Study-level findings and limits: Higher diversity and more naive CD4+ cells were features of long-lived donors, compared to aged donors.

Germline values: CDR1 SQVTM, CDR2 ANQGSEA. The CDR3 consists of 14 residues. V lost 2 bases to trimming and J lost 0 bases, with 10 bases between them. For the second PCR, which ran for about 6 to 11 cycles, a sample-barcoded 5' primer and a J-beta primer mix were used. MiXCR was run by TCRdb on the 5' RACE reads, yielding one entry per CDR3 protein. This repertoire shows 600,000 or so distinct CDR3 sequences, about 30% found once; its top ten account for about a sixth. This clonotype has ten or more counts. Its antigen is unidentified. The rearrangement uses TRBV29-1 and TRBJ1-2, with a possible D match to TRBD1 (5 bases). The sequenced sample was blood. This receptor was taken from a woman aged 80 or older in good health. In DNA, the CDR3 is TGCAGCGTTGAAACGGACACTGCTAACTATGGCTACACCTTC. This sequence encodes CSVETDTANYGYTF.